This T cell receptor (beta chain) is drawn from a study of memory CD4+ T cells and cytomegalovirus serostatus. General study results and limits: Repertoires predicted CMV serostatus with median bootstrapped AUC of approximately 0.95. Suggested: most of the CMV-linked TCR signature lies in CD4+ memory cells.

Libraries were prepared by immunoSEQ multiplex PCR; TCRdb keeps only in-frame clonotypes and omits some of them. The table has around 44,000 clones, 60% to 85% seen once. This CDR3 is 16 amino acids long. Looked up from germline, CDR1 is SGHTA and CDR2 is FQGNSA. V lost 3 bases and J 6 bases, leaving 17 bases between the germline ends. To note about this clone: Antigen unknown.

Single viable CD3+CD4+CD8-CD45RO+ cells were sorted as the memory CD4+ T cells. V gene TRBV7-2 combines with J gene TRBJ2-2; D unresolved. The source is an adult in good health and CMV-seronegative. The sequencing sample was made of memory CD4+ T cells from blood. This CDR3 reads CASSLYPSAPSGELFF. In DNA, the CDR3 is TGTGCCAGCAGCTTGTACCCCTCTGCACCGTCCGGGGAGCTGTTTTTT.